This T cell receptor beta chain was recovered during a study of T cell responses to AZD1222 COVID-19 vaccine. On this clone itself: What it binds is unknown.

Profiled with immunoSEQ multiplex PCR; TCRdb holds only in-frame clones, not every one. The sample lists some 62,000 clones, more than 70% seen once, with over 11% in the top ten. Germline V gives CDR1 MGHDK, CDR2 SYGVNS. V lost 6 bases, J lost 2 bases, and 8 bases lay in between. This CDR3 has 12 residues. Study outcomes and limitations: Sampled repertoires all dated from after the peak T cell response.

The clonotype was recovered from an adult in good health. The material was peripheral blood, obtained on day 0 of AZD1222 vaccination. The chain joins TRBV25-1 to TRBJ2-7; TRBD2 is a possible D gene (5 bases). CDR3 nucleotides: TGTGCCAGCAGCCTAGCTCCCTACGAGCAGTACTTC. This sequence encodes CASSLAPYEQYF.